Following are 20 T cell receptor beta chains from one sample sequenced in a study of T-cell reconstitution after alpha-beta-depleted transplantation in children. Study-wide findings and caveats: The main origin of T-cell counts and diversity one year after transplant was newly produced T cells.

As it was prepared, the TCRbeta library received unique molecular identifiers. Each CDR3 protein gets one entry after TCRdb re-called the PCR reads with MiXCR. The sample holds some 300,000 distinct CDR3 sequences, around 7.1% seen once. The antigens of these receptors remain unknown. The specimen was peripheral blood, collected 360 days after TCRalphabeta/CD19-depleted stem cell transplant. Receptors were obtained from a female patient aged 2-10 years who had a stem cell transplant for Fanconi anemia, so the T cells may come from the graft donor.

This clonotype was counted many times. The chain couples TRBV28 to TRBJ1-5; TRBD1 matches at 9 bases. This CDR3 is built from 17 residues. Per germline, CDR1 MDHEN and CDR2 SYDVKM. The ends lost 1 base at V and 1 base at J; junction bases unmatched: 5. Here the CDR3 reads CASSLLQGARSNQPQHF. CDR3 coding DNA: TGTGCCAGCAGTTTATTACAGGGGGCAAGAAGCAATCAGCCCCAGCATTTT.

The CDR3 here is CASSQEGSNQPQHF. The CDR3 nucleotides are TGTGCCAGCAGCCAAGAAGGTAGCAATCAGCCCCAGCATTTT. The chain joins TRBV3-1 to TRBJ1-5, with D uncertain. The CDR3 loop spans 14 amino acids. The germline V gene has CDR1 LGHDT and CDR2 YNNKEL (reference sequence). Trimming pared 0 bases from V and 0 bases from J, leaving 3 bases between. Drawing the rest from reference TRBV3-1 and TRBJ1-5, the complete variable domain is DTAVSQTPKYLVTQMGNDKSIKCEQNLGHDTMYWYKQDSKKFLKIMFSYNNKELIINETVPNRFSPKSPDKAHLNLHINSLELGDSAVYFCASSQEGSNQPQHFGDGTRLSIL.

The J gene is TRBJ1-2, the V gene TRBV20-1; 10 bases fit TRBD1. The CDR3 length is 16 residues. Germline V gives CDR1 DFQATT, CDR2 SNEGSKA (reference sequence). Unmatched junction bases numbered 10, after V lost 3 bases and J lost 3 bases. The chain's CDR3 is CSASGTGEHPYYGYTF. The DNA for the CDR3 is TGCAGTGCTAGTGGGACAGGGGAACACCCCTACTATGGCTACACCTTC.

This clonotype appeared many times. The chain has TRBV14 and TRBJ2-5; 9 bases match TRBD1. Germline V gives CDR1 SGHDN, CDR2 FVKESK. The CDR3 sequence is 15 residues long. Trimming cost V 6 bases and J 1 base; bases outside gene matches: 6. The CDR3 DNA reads TGTGCCAGCAGTACGACAGGGGGTATCCAAGAGACCCAGTACTTC. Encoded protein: CASSTTGGIQETQYF.

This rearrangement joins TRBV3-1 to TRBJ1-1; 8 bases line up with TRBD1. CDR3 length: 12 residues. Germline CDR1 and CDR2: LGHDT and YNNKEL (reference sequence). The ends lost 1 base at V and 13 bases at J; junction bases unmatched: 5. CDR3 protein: CASSQGRGPDFF. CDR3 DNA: TGTGCCAGCAGCCAAGGCAGGGGGCCGGATTTCTTT.

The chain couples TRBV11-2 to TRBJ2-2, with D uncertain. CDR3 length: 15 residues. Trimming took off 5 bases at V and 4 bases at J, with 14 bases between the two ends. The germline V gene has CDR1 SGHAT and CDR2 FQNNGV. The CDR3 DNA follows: TGTGCCAGCAGCGGGCTGGTGGGAATCACCGGGGAGCTGTTTTTT. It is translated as CASSGLVGITGELFF.

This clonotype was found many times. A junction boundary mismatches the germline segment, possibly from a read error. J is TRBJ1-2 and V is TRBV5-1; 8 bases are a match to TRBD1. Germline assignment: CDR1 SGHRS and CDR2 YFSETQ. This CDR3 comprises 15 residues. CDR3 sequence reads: CASSSEPGQVYVHAF. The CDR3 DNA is TGCGCCAGCAGCTCGGAACCGGGACAGGTTTATGTGCACGCCTTC.

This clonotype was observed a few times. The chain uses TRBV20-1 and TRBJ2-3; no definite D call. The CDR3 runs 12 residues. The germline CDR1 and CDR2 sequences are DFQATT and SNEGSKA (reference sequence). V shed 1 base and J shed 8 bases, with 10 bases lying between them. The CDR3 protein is CSARGFSGTQYF. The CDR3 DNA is TGCAGTGCTAGAGGCTTTTCGGGTACGCAGTATTTT.

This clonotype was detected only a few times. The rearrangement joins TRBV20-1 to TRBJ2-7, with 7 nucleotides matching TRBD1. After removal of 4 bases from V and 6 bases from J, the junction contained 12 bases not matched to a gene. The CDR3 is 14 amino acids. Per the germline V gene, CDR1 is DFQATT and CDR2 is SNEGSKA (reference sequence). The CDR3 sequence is CSANIPGTAAEQYF. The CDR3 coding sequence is TGCAGTGCTAATATACCCGGGACAGCGGCCGAGCAGTACTTC.

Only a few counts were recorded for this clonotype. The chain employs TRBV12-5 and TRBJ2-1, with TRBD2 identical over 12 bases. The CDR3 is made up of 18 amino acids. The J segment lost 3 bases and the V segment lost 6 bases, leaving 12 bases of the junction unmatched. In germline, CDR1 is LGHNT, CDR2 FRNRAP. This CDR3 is CASGPGLAGLFDYNEQFF. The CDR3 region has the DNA TGTGCTAGTGGACCGGGACTAGCGGGTCTGTTCGACTACAATGAGCAGTTCTTC.

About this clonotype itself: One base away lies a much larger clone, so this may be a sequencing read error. For the CDR3, the DNA is TGTGCCAGCAGCTGGACAGGGAGCTCCTACGAGCAGTACTTC. Protein product: CASSWTGSSYEQYF. The chain uses TRBV6-1 and TRBJ2-7, with 8 bases matching TRBD1. J was trimmed by 0 bases and V by 6 bases; bases with no gene match: 4. The germline gives CDR1 MNHNS, CDR2 SASEGT. This CDR3 spans 14 amino acids.

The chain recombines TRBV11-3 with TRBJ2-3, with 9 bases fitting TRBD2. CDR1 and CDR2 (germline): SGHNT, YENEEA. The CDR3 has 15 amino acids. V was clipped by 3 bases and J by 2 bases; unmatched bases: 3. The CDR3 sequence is CASSFSSGATDTQYF. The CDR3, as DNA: TGTGCCAGCAGCTTTTCTAGCGGGGCCACAGATACGCAGTATTTT.

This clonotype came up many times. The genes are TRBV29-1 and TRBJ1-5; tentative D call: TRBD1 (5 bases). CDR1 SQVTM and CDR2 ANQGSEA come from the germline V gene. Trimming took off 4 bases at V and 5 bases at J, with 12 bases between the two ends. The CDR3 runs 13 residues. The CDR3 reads CSVGGGTYQPQHF. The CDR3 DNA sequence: TGCAGCGTTGGTGGGGGTACTTATCAGCCCCAGCATTTT.

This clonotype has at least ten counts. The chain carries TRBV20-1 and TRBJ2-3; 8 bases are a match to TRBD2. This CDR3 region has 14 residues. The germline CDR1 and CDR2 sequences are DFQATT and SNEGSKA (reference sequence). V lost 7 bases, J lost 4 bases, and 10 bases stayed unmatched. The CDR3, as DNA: TGCAGTGGCAGCTCGGGGGGGGCGCCAGATACGCAGTATTTT. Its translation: CSGSSGGAPDTQYF.

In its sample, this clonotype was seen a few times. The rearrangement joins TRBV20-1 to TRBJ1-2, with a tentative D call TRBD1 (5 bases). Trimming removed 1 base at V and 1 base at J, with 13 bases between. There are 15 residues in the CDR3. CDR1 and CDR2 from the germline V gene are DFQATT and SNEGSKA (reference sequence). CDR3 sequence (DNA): TGCAGTGCTAGAGGCTGGGAAGGGGTTAACTATGGCTACACCTTC. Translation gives CSARGWEGVNYGYTF.

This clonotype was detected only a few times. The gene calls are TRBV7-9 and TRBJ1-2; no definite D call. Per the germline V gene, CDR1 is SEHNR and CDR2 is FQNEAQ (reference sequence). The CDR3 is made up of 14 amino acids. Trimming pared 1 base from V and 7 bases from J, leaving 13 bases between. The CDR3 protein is CASSLGEGYVGYTF. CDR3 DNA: TGTGCCAGCAGCTTAGGAGAGGGATATGTTGGCTACACCTTC.

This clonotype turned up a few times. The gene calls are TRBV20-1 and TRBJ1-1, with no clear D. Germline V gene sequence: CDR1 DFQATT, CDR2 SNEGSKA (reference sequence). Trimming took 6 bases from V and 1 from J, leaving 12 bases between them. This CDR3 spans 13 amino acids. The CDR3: CSATRLENTEAFF. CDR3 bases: TGCAGTGCCACTAGACTGGAGAACACTGAAGCTTTCTTT.

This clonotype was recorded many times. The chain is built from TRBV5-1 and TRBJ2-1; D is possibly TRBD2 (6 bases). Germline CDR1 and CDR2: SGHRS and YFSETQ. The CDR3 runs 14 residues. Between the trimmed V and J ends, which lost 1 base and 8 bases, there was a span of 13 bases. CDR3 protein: CASSLLSERDEQFF. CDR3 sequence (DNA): TGCGCCAGCAGCTTGTTATCGGAGCGGGATGAGCAGTTCTTC.

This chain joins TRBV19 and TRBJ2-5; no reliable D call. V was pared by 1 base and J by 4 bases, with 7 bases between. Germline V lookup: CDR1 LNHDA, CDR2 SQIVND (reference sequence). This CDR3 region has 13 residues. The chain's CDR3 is CASSIGGSETQYF. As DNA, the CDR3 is TGTGCCAGTAGTATAGGAGGTTCAGAGACCCAGTACTTC.

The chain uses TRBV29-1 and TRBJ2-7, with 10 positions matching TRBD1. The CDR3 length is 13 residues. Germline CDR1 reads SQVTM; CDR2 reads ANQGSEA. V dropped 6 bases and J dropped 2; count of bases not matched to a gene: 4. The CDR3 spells CSVPGQGTYEQYF. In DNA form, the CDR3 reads TGCAGCGTCCCGGGACAGGGGACCTACGAGCAGTACTTC.